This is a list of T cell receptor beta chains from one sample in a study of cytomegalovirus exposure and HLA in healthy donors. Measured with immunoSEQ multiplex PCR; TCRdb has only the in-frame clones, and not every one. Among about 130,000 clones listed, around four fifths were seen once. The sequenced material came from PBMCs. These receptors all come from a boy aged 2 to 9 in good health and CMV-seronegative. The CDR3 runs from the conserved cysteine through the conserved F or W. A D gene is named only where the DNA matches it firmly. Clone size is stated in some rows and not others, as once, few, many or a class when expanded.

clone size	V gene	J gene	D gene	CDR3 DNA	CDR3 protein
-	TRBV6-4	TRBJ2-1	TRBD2	TGTGCCAGCAGTGGGGTAGCGGGAGAATACAATGAGCAGTTCTTC	CASSGVAGEYNEQFF
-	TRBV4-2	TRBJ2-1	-	TGTGCCAGCAGCCAAGACGGAGCAGGGGGGATCAATGAGCAGTTCTTC	CASSQDGAGGINEQFF
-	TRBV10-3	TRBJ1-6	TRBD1	TGTGCCATCAGGCCGGGACAGAATAATTCACCCCTCCACTTT	CAIRPGQNNSPLHF
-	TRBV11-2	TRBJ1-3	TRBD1	TGTGCCAGCAGCGAGAAGGGGACAGGGGTCGTTCTCTCTGGAAACACCATATATTTT	CASSEKGTGVVLSGNTIYF
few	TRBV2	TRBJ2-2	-	TGTGCGGTAAAGGGAGCAGTGGGGTCCCTTAGGCCTTCTGCCGGGGAGCTGTTTTTT	CAVKGAVGSLRPSAGELFF
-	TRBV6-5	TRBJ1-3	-	TGTGCCAGCAGTTACTCGCAGGGGAGCCCTGGAAACACCATATATTTT	CASSYSQGSPGNTIYF
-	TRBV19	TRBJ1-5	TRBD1	TGTGCCAGTTCCATCCCTACAGGGGGAAGCAATCAGCCCCAGCATTTT	CASSIPTGGSNQPQHF
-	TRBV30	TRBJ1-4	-	TGTGCCTGGAATGGGGGCCCTAATGAAAAACTGTTTTTT	CAWNGGPNEKLFF
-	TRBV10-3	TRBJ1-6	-	TGTGCCATCAGTGAAGACCGGGTGACCCTCCACTTT	CAISEDRVTLHF
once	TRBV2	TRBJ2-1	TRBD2	TGTGCCAGCAGTTTCTACCTCAGCGGGGCCAATAACAATGAGCAGTTCTTC	CASSFYLSGANNNEQFF
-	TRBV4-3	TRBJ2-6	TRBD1	TGCGCCAGCAGCCAAGACTGGCAGGGGGTCTCTGGGGCCAACGTCCTGACTTTC	CASSQDWQGVSGANVLTF
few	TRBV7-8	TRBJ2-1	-	TGTGCCAGCGGGGACTCCAAAATATGCGAGCAGTTCTTC	CASGDSKICEQFF
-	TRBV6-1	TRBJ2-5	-	TGTGCCAGCAGTGAAGAGCTGGGCCGGGAGACCCAGTACTTC	CASSEELGRETQYF
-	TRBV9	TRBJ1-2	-	TGTGCCAGCAGCACCTCGGACGGGGTTGACTATGGCTACACCTTC	CASSTSDGVDYGYTF
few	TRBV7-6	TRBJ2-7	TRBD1	TGTGCCAGCAGCTTAGAGAACAGGGGCTACGAGCAGTACTTC	CASSLENRGYEQYF
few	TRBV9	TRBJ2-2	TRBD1	TGTGCCAGCAGCGTAGCGGGACAGGGAGTTTACGGGGAGCTGTTTTTT	CASSVAGQGVYGELFF
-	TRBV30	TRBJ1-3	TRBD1	TGTGCCTGGAGAACCGGCGTGGGACAGGCTGCTGGAAACACCATATATTTT	CAWRTGVGQAAGNTIYF
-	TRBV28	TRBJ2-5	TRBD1	TGTGCCAGCAGAAGGACAGGGGCGGAGGGGACCCAGTACTTC	CASRRTGAEGTQYF
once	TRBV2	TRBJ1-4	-	TGTGCCAGAGGTGGTAGGTGGGGAGGCGATGAAAAACTGTTTTTT	CARGGRWGGDEKLFF
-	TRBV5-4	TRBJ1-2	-	TGTGCCAGCAGCTCGGGACTGGGGGATTTATATGGCTACACCTTC	CASSSGLGDLYGYTF
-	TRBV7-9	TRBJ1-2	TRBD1	TGTGCCAGCAGCCTTGGGACAGGGGGAGAAGGCTACACCTTC	CASSLGTGGEGYTF
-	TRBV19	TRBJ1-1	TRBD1	TGTGCCAGTAGTCCGGACAGGGTTGTGAACACTGAAGCTTTCTTT	CASSPDRVVNTEAFF
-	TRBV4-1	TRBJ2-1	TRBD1	TGCGCCAGCAGCCTCCGGGTCCCGGGACAGGGTGACGGTGAGCAGTTCTTC	CASSLRVPGQGDGEQFF
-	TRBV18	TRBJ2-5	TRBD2	TGTGCCAGCTCACCACCGGGGGGGGAGCAGTACTTC	CASSPPGGEQYF
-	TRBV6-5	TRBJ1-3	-	TGTGCCAGCAGTCCCCGGGGTTTTGGAGACACCATATATTTT	CASSPRGFGDTIYF
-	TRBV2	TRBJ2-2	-	TGTGCCAGCAGACACAGAATCACCGGGGAGCTGTTTTTT	CASRHRITGELFF
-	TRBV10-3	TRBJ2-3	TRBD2	TGTGCCATCAGTGAAGGTAGCGGGGACACAGATACGCAGTATTTT	CAISEGSGDTDTQYF
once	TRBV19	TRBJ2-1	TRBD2	TGTGCCAGTAGATTAGCGGGGGCCGAGTACAATGAGCAGTTCTTC	CASRLAGAEYNEQFF
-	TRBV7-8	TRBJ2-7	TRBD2	TGTGCCAGCGGCCCCCTAGCGGGGGAAATCTACGAGCAGTACTTC	CASGPLAGEIYEQYF
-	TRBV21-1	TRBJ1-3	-	TGTGCCAGCAGCATACCAGCTAGCTCTGGAAACACCATATATTTT	CASSIPASSGNTIYF
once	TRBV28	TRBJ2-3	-	TGTGCCAGCGGCCCAGGCACAGATACGCAGTATTTT	CASGPGTDTQYF
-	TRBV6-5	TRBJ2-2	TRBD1	TGTGCCAGCAGGCCCGACAGGGAATCCGGGGAGCTGTTTTTT	CASRPDRESGELFF
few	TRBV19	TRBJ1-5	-	TGTGCCAGTAGAGGTAGGCAGGGTTTTGTGGATCAGCCCCAGCATTTT	CASRGRQGFVDQPQHF
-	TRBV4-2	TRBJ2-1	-	TGTGCCAGCAGCCTTAGCGGCAGCTCCTACAATGAGCAGTTCTTC	CASSLSGSSYNEQFF
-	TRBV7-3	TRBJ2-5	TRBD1	TGTGCCAGCAGCTCCGCCGGGACAGAGAAAGAGACCCAGTACTTC	CASSSAGTEKETQYF
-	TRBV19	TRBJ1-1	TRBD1	TGTGCCAGTAGTCTCTCGACAGGGGGCTCGGGTGAAGCTTTCTTT	CASSLSTGGSGEAFF
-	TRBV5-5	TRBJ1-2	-	TGTGCCAGCAGCTTGTTCCCGACAGCCGATGGGGGCTACACCTTC	CASSLFPTADGGYTF
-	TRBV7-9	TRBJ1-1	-	TGTGCCAGCAGCTTAGTAGGCGGGCAGCTCGGGGGCACTGAAGCTTTCTTT	CASSLVGGQLGGTEAFF
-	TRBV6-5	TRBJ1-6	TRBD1	TGTGCCAGCAGTTACTCGACAGGGTCTCCCCCACCCCTCCACTTT	CASSYSTGSPPPLHF
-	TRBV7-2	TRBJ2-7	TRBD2	TGTGCCAGCAGCTTCACGCGGGGGGTCGGCTACGAGCAGTACTTC	CASSFTRGVGYEQYF